Presented here are 17 T cell receptor beta chains from one specimen sequenced in a study of cytomegalovirus exposure and HLA in healthy donors. The PCR used 60 Vbeta and 13 Jbeta primers. Sequencing was performed with immunoSEQ multiplex PCR; in TCRdb, only in-frame clones are kept and a portion is missing. The sample yields 55,000 to 85,000 clones, of which the top ten take up 2% to 3%. The source material was PBMCs. These receptors all stem from a female donor in good health and CMV-seropositive.

The rearrangement links TRBV29-1 to TRBJ1-2; 7 positions match TRBD1. This CDR3 contains 11 residues. Trimming took 4 bases from V and 4 from J; bases not matched to a gene: 0. Germline assignment: CDR1 SQVTM and CDR2 ANQGSEA. The CDR3 is CSVAGGYGYTF. CDR3 bases: TGCAGCGTTGCAGGGGGCTATGGCTACACCTTC.

Comment on this clone: The identical CDR3 is also encoded by other nucleotide sequences in the sample. This chain links TRBV4-3 with TRBJ1-6; D is undetermined. The length of the CDR3 is 14 residues. Germline V gene lookup returns CDR1 LGHNA and CDR2 YSLEER. The ends were cut back, 0 bases at V and 8 bases at J, with 8 bases in the middle. CDR3 DNA: TGCGCCAGCAGCCAAGATTACTCTTATTCACCCCTCCACTTT. This encodes CASSQDYSYSPLHF.

The genes are TRBV5-6 and TRBJ1-2, with 7 nucleotides matching TRBD1. The junction had 5 bases not matched to a gene; V was cut back by 5 bases and J by 7 bases. The CDR3 contains 12 residues. Germline CDR1 SGHDT, CDR2 YYEEEE. CDR3 in amino acids: CASRVSGGGYTF. The CDR3 bases are TGTGCCAGCAGGGTCTCAGGGGGTGGCTACACCTTC.

The rearrangement joins TRBV4-1 to TRBJ1-4; D ambiguous. The germline V and J ends were trimmed by 3 bases and 8 bases, with 16 bases remaining between them. Germline loops: CDR1 MGHRA, CDR2 YSYEKL. The length of the CDR3 is 15 residues. CDR3 nucleotide sequence: TGCGCCAGCAGCCACCCGGACCTTAAGCGGGAAAAACTGTTTTTT. Translation gives CASSHPDLKREKLFF.

The V and J genes are TRBV10-3 and TRBJ1-5; 7 nucleotides agree with TRBD1. This CDR3 is built from 14 residues. V lost 4 bases to trimming and J lost 1 base; unmatched junction nucleotides: 1. Germline CDR1 is ENHRY and CDR2 is SYGVKD. The CDR3 DNA follows: TGTGCCATCAGTGCGGGACAGAGCAATCAGCCCCAGCATTTT. The encoded protein is CAISAGQSNQPQHF.

CDR3 in amino acids: CASSPRDTHQPQHF. CDR3 nucleotide sequence: TGTGCCAGCAGTCCCCGGGACACACATCAGCCCCAGCATTTT. The chain recombines TRBV6-1 with TRBJ1-5, with a tentative D call TRBD1 (6 bases). The CDR3 spans 14 residues. The V end lost 5 bases, the J end lost 5 bases, and 13 bases lay between the germline ends. Germline V gene lookup returns CDR1 MNHNS and CDR2 SASEGT.

This chain links TRBV2 with TRBJ2-7; D gene unclear. V lost 7 bases to trimming and J lost 2 bases, with 6 bases between them. The germline V gene encodes CDR1 SNHLY and CDR2 FYNNEI. The CDR3 spans 11 residues. The DNA for the CDR3 is TGTGCCAGCATGCAGACCTACGAGCAGTACTTC. Encoded protein: CASMQTYEQYF.

The chain carries TRBV29-1 and TRBJ2-7, with TRBD2 as a possible D gene (5 bases). The germline V and J ends were trimmed by 4 bases and 7 bases, with 11 bases remaining between them. The germline gives CDR1 SQVTM, CDR2 ANQGSEA. This CDR3 is 11 amino acids long. The CDR3 DNA sequence: TGCAGCGTTGGGGGATGGGAGGAGCAGTACTTC. Translation gives CSVGGWEEQYF.

The CDR3 coding sequence is TGTGCCATCAGTGAGTCCCCAGGTGGAAACACCATATATTTT. This codes for CAISESPGGNTIYF. V gene TRBV10-3 combines with J gene TRBJ1-3; D ambiguous. V lost 0 bases to trimming and J lost 3 bases, with 6 bases between them. Germline V gives CDR1 ENHRY, CDR2 SYGVKD. The CDR3 spans 14 residues.

This chain uses TRBV7-2 with TRBJ1-2, with 9 bases lining up with TRBD1. With 6 bases clipped from V and 7 bases from J, the junction kept 12 bases outside the gene matches. Looked up from germline, CDR1 is SGHTA and CDR2 is FQGNSA. The CDR3 runs 15 residues. The CDR3 DNA is TGTGCCAGCAGTCAATCCGGGACAGGGATCAGTGGCTACACCTTC. Translating gives CASSQSGTGISGYTF.

The chain couples TRBV30 to TRBJ2-7; weak D call: TRBD2 (5 bases). This CDR3 region has 14 residues. V was shortened by 7 bases and J by 4 bases, with 20 bases between the two germline ends. Per germline, CDR1 GTSNPN and CDR2 SVGIG (reference sequence). CDR3 residues: CASPTGSSAYEQYF. The CDR3 bases are TGTGCCTCCCCGACGGGATCAAGTGCATACGAGCAGTACTTC.

V and J are TRBV27 and TRBJ2-7; TRBD2 agrees at 7 bases. V was clipped by 0 bases and J by 3 bases; unmatched bases: 8. The length of the CDR3 is 16 residues. The germline V gene has CDR1 MNHEY and CDR2 SMNVEV (reference sequence). CDR3 nucleotide sequence: TGTGCCAGCAGTTTATCGCCCGCGGGAGCTCTCTACGAGCAGTACTTC. Translation gives CASSLSPAGALYEQYF.

This chain joins TRBV4-1 and TRBJ2-1; the D gene is possibly TRBD2 (6 bases). The CDR3 loop spans 16 amino acids. Trimming pared 4 bases from V and 2 bases from J, leaving 15 bases between. The germline CDR1 and CDR2 sequences are MGHRA and YSYEKL. Here the CDR3 reads CASSPMRDGPYNEQFF. The CDR3 nucleotides are TGCGCCAGCAGCCCAATGCGGGACGGACCCTACAATGAGCAGTTCTTC.

This chain connects TRBV6-4 to TRBJ2-1; TRBD2 matches 8 bases. Germline-derived CDR1 and CDR2 are MRHNA and SNTAGT. There are 15 residues in the CDR3. The junction had 4 bases not matched to a gene; V was cut back by 3 bases and J by 3 bases. For the CDR3, the DNA is TGTGCCAGCAGTGAAGCGGGAGCAGGCTACAATGAGCAGTTCTTC. Its translation is CASSEAGAGYNEQFF.

V gene TRBV7-6 combines with J gene TRBJ1-1; D is unclear. Germline V gene data show CDR1 as SGHVS and CDR2 as FNYEAQ. Trimming pared 4 bases from V and 4 bases from J, leaving 16 bases between. The CDR3 consists of 15 residues. In nucleotides, the CDR3 is TGTGCCAGCAGCTCCAGAGGCGGATTGGGCACTGAAGCTTTCTTT. This encodes CASSSRGGLGTEAFF.

This rearrangement joins TRBV7-2 to TRBJ2-3; possibly TRBD2 for D (6 bases). Germline CDR1 reads SGHTA; CDR2 reads FQGNSA. This CDR3 region has 14 residues. The V end lost 4 bases, the J end lost 5 bases, and 13 bases lay between the germline ends. CDR3 protein: CASSYEGRGDTQYF. In DNA form, the CDR3 reads TGTGCCAGCAGCTATGAGGGGCGGGGAGATACGCAGTATTTT.

The rearrangement joins TRBV4-1 to TRBJ2-7, with 9 bases matching TRBD2. The CDR3 length is 15 residues. Germline values: CDR1 MGHRA, CDR2 YSYEKL. J was trimmed by 7 bases and V by 0 bases; bases with no gene match: 7. CDR3 bases: TGCGCCAGCAGCCAAGAGGGACTAGCTGGGGAGGAGCAGTACTTC. Protein product: CASSQEGLAGEEQYF.